This T cell receptor beta chain comes out of a study of blood T cell repertoires in COVID-19. Original handling: Reference gene primer amplification gave estimated nucleated cell counts. Profiled with immunoSEQ multiplex PCR; TCRdb holds only in-frame clones, not every one. V, J and clone size derive from that table, while D and trimming were established from the DNA sequence. The data contain roughly 180,000 clones, around 83% of them singletons. V shed 4 bases, J shed 4 bases, and the junction held 8 bases outside the gene matches. Germline assignment: CDR1 MNHEY and CDR2 SVGAGI. This CDR3 comprises 15 residues.

The chain carries TRBV6-5 and TRBJ2-5; TRBD1 agrees at 8 bases. The TCR originated in a woman aged 45-59 years with COVID-19, enrolled during active disease. The specimen sequenced was peripheral blood. In nucleotides, the CDR3 is TGTGCCAGCAGTTCCGCGACAGGGGACTTAGAGACCCAGTACTTC. Its protein is CASSSATGDLETQYF.